Listed here is a single T cell receptor beta chain. The record originates from a study of CD8+ T cells in alopecia areata. Germline CDR1 and CDR2: SQVTM and ANQGSEA. The CDR3 is made up of 13 amino acids. J was trimmed by 2 bases and V by 7 bases; bases with no gene match: 3. RNA extraction and reverse transcription yielded cDNA as sequencing template. The data were produced by immunoSEQ multiplex PCR, yet TCRdb's version contains in-frame clones alone and is incomplete. Altogether over 250,000 clones are present, about 62% being singletons, with the ten largest covering about 0.93%. The treatment: oral pan-JAK inhibitor, 5-10 mg twice daily.

The sequence was obtained from a human donor with alopecia areata. The sequencing here drew on CD4+ T cells sorted from blood, taken at week 52, from a patient treated with tofacitinib. V and J are TRBV29-1 and TRBJ1-4, with 8 bases lining up with TRBD1. This CDR3 reads CSARDRTNEKLFF. The CDR3 nucleotides read TGCAGCGCCCGGGACAGGACTAATGAAAAACTGTTTTTT.